These 9 T cell receptor beta chains originate from one sample sequenced in a study of T-cell memory formation after mild COVID-19. TCRdb re-derived calls from the 5' RACE reads in MiXCR, one entry per CDR3 protein. The profile shows 300,000 to 350,000 distinct CDR3 sequences, roughly an eighth of them singletons. The sequenced sample was PBMCs or a T cell subset sorted from them (not recorded which). These receptors were obtained from a man aged 18 to 29 who had mild COVID-19 (a few samples of this study predate the infection). Cell type and time point are not known.

There are many counts of this clonotype. The V gene is TRBV4-3, the J gene TRBJ1-2; D not certain. V was pared by 5 bases and J by 6 bases, with 10 bases between. The CDR3 is made up of 12 amino acids. Per the germline V gene, CDR1 is LGHNA and CDR2 is YSLEER. The CDR3 DNA is TGCGCCAGCAGCTTGCGAGGAGATGGCTACACCTTC. Protein: CASSLRGDGYTF.

Many counts were recorded for this clonotype. The V call is TRBV7-6, the J call TRBJ2-1, with 9 bases aligning to TRBD2. Trimming at V came to 1 base and at J to 2 bases, leaving 0 bases not matched to a gene. The CDR3 runs 15 residues. Germline assignment: CDR1 SGHVS and CDR2 FNYEAQ. The CDR3 spells CASSLVAGAYNEQFF. CDR3 DNA sequence: TGTGCCAGCAGCTTAGTAGCGGGGGCCTACAATGAGCAGTTCTTC.

In this sample, this clonotype turned up a few times. The chain has TRBV5-6 and TRBJ2-3; D is possibly TRBD2 (6 bases). CDR3 length equals 13 residues. The germline V gene has CDR1 SGHDT and CDR2 YYEEEE. Trimming pared 4 bases from V and 8 bases from J, leaving 14 bases between. The CDR3 DNA sequence: TGTGCCAGCAGCCAGAGCGGGCTGGGTACGCAGTATTTT. Its translation: CASSQSGLGTQYF.

This chain uses TRBV7-2 with TRBJ2-4; 7 bases align to TRBD1. The germline CDR1 and CDR2 sequences are SGHTA and FQGNSA. The CDR3 is made up of 13 amino acids. J was trimmed by 7 bases and V by 1 base; bases with no gene match: 1. Here the CDR3 reads CASSLVGGNIQYF. The CDR3, as DNA: TGTGCCAGCAGCTTAGTAGGGGGCAACATTCAGTACTTC.

The chain joins TRBV6-5 to TRBJ2-2, with 8 bases identical to TRBD1. Germline CDR1 and CDR2: MNHEY and SVGAGI. V shed 6 bases, J shed 3 bases, and the junction held 6 bases outside the gene matches. CDR3 length equals 15 residues. CDR3 nucleotides: TGTGCCAGCAGGGCAACGACAGGGGACACCGGGGAGCTGTTTTTT. It yields the protein CASRATTGDTGELFF.

This clonotype appeared a few times. The chain has TRBV10-2 and TRBJ2-7; 11 bases agree with TRBD2. The CDR3 totals 15 residues. Germline loops: CDR1 WSHSY, CDR2 SAAADI. The V segment lost 4 bases and the J segment 3 bases; nucleotides outside the gene matches: 5. CDR3 nucleotides: TGCGCCAGCAGTGGAACCGGGACTAGCGGCTACGAGCAGTACTTC. It yields the protein CASSGTGTSGYEQYF.

This rearrangement joins TRBV12-3 or TRBV12-4 to TRBJ1-6, with a tentative D call TRBD1 (6 bases). V lost 2 bases to trimming and J lost 9 bases, with 14 bases between them. This CDR3 comprises 15 residues. The CDR3 reads CASSLSGARGSPLHF. In nucleotides, the CDR3 is TGTGCCAGCAGTTTATCAGGGGCAAGGGGTTCACCCCTCCACTTT.

The chain couples TRBV15 to TRBJ1-5, with D unclear. This CDR3 spans 13 amino acids. The V end was cut by 7 bases, the J end by 3 bases, with 10 bases between. Germline V gives CDR1 LNHNV, CDR2 YYDKDF (reference sequence). In DNA form, the CDR3 reads TGTGCCACCAATGCGGCTCCCAATCAGCCCCAGCATTTT. Translated, it gives CATNAAPNQPQHF.

The V call is TRBV6-2 or TRBV6-3, the J call TRBJ1-1; D not resolved. CDR1 is MNHEY and CDR2 is SVGEGT in the germline V gene. V was cut by 5 bases and J by 1 base, with 8 bases left in between. CDR3 size: 13 residues. CDR3 sequence reads: CASSVTRNTEAFF. The CDR3 bases are TGTGCCAGCAGTGTGACTAGGAACACTGAAGCTTTCTTT.